The rows below give T cell receptor beta chains drawn from one sample of a study of blood T cells in healthy people across ages. In TCRdb, the 5' RACE reads were re-called with MiXCR into one record per CDR3 protein. The table includes 1.5 million or so distinct CDR3 sequences, roughly two fifths detected once. Material for sequencing was blood. These TCRs come from a woman under 30 in good health. Both conserved end residues are part of each CDR3. The D gene is left open where the match is weak. Expanded clones are given a class, and other clones once, few, many or no size at all.

abundance,d_gene,j_gene,v_gene,CDR3aa,CDR3nt
NA,NA,TRBJ1-5,TRBV5-1,CASSLAADQPQHF,TGCGCCAGCAGCTTGGCCGCGGATCAGCCCCAGCATTTT
NA,NA,TRBJ2-7,TRBV20-1,CSASFRSSYEQYF,TGCAGTGCTAGTTTCAGGAGCTCCTACGAGCAGTACTTC
NA,NA,TRBJ2-7,TRBV3-1,CASSQPTRGYAYF,TGTGCCAGCAGCCAACCGACTAGAGGGTACGCGTACTTC
NA,NA,TRBJ2-7,TRBV6-5,CASSYAESYEQYF,TGTGCCAGCAGTTACGCGGAGTCCTACGAGCAGTACTTC
few,TRBD2,TRBJ2-1,TRBV2,CASSEQGLAGIDEQFF,TGTGCCAGCAGTGAACAAGGACTAGCGGGGATCGATGAGCAGTTCTTC
few,TRBD2,TRBJ2-3,TRBV7-2,CASSLGSRAGADTQYF,TGTGCCAGCAGCTTAGGGAGTAGAGCGGGAGCAGATACGCAGTATTTT
few,TRBD2,TRBJ2-7,TRBV6-5,CASGAGGSYNEQYF,TGTGCCAGCGGAGCGGGGGGGTCCTACAATGAGCAGTACTTC
NA,NA,TRBJ1-2,TRBV5-1,CASSLSFQGDHLSTSNYGYTF,TGCGCCAGCAGCTTGTCATTCCAGGGTGATCATCTTAGCACTTCTAACTATGGCTACACCTTC
NA,TRBD1,TRBJ1-2,TRBV27,CASSSTTGLVYGYTF,TGTGCCAGCAGTTCCACGACAGGGCTCGTCTATGGCTACACCTTC
NA,NA,TRBJ2-1,TRBV5-1,CASSPSSGQYNEQFF,TGCGCCAGCAGCCCCAGCTCTGGACAGTACAATGAGCAGTTCTTC
few,TRBD2,TRBJ2-1,TRBV9,CASSDVAGLDEQFF,TGTGCCAGCAGCGACGTAGCGGGGTTGGATGAGCAGTTCTTC
few,TRBD1,TRBJ1-2,TRBV12-3/TRBV12-4,CASSYGQGIFWGYTF,TGTGCCAGCAGTTACGGACAGGGTATTTTTTGGGGCTACACCTTC
few,TRBD2,TRBJ2-3,TRBV12-3/TRBV12-4,CASSSLAGARTDTQYF,TGTGCCAGCAGCTCTCTAGCGGGAGCCCGGACAGATACGCAGTATTTT
NA,NA,TRBJ2-1,TRBV29-1,CSLYRDNEQFF,TGCAGCCTCTACAGGGACAATGAGCAGTTCTTC
NA,TRBD1,TRBJ2-7,TRBV4-3,CASSQDQQGYYEQYF,TGCGCCAGCAGCCAAGATCAACAGGGGTACTACGAGCAGTACTTC
few,NA,TRBJ1-2,TRBV3-1,CASSQDYHPRGYTF,TGTGCCAGCAGCCAAGACTACCACCCTAGGGGCTACACCTTC
few,TRBD2,TRBJ2-5,TRBV6-6,CASSYDSGRVEQYF,TGTGCCAGCAGTTACGATAGCGGGAGGGTTGAGCAGTACTTC
few,NA,TRBJ2-1,TRBV7-9,CASSLFQGTFYNEQFF,TGTGCCAGCAGCTTATTTCAGGGCACCTTCTACAATGAGCAGTTCTTC
NA,TRBD1,TRBJ2-7,TRBV6-5,CASRRLRDSSYEQYF,TGTGCCAGCAGGAGGCTCCGGGACAGCTCCTACGAGCAGTACTTC
few,NA,TRBJ1-5,TRBV12-3/TRBV12-4,CASSFTLTADQPQHF,TGTGCCAGCAGTTTTACCCTGACAGCAGATCAGCCCCAGCATTTT
few,NA,TRBJ2-3,TRBV6-5,CASSYGHISSTDTQYF,TGTGCCAGCAGTTATGGGCACATATCTAGCACAGATACGCAGTATTTT
few,NA,TRBJ1-1,TRBV6-5,CASSYIGGNTEAFF,TGTGCCAGCAGTTACATAGGGGGGAACACTGAAGCTTTCTTT
few,NA,TRBJ2-1,TRBV27,CASSSVNNEQFF,TGTGCCAGCAGTTCTGTCAACAATGAGCAGTTCTTC
NA,NA,TRBJ1-2,TRBV6-2/TRBV6-3,CASSYEQIYGYTF,TGTGCCAGCAGTTACGAACAGATCTATGGCTACACCTTC
NA,NA,TRBJ2-3,TRBV12-3/TRBV12-4,CASTLRADFRTQYF,TGTGCCAGCACGCTCCGGGCCGACTTTCGTACGCAGTATTTT
NA,NA,TRBJ2-1,TRBV29-1,CSAKRTVGGGQFF,TGCAGCGCTAAAAGGACAGTGGGCGGTGGGCAGTTCTTC
NA,NA,TRBJ1-2,TRBV5-8,CASSPRFLQGRNYGYTF,TGTGCCAGCAGCCCTCGATTTTTACAGGGACGCAACTATGGCTACACCTTC
few,NA,TRBJ1-3,TRBV21-1,CASSKRTGSGNTIYF,TGTGCCAGCAGCAAACGAACGGGCTCTGGAAACACCATATATTTT
NA,NA,TRBJ2-7,TRBV12-3/TRBV12-4,CASKPREHEQYF,TGTGCCAGCAAACCCAGAGAACACGAGCAGTACTTC
few,NA,TRBJ2-3,TRBV2,CASSNNELDTQYF,TGTGCCAGCAGTAACAACGAATTAGATACGCAGTATTTT
NA,NA,TRBJ2-7,TRBV7-2,CASRYQNYEQYF,TGTGCCAGCAGGTACCAGAACTACGAGCAGTACTTC
NA,TRBD1,TRBJ2-1,TRBV7-2,CASSFQQGAYNEQFF,TGTGCCAGCAGCTTCCAACAGGGGGCCTACAATGAGCAGTTCTTC
NA,TRBD1,TRBJ1-4,TRBV20-1,CSAWDSRNEKLFF,TGCAGTGCTTGGGACAGCCGTAATGAAAAACTGTTTTTT
NA,NA,TRBJ2-2,TRBV18,CASSTMAGNTGELFF,TGTGCCAGCTCAACCATGGCAGGAAACACCGGGGAGCTGTTTTTT
NA,NA,TRBJ2-3,TRBV7-2,CASSTRLELTDTQYF,TGTGCCAGCAGCACGCGACTAGAACTGACAGATACGCAGTATTTT
NA,NA,TRBJ2-1,TRBV19,CASSMNRVRDEQFF,TGTGCCAGTAGTATGAACAGGGTGAGAGATGAGCAGTTCTTC
few,TRBD1,TRBJ2-1,TRBV20-1,CSARPHRGYNEQFF,TGCAGTGCCCGCCCCCACAGGGGCTACAATGAGCAGTTCTTC
once,NA,TRBJ1-1,TRBV7-9,CASSGTALKYTEAFF,TGTGCCAGCAGCGGGACGGCACTAAAGTACACTGAAGCTTTCTTT
few,NA,TRBJ2-3,TRBV4-1,CASSQPGTSNTQYF,TGCGCCAGCAGCCAGCCCGGGACATCTAATACGCAGTATTTT
few,TRBD2,TRBJ2-1,TRBV20-1,CSARDVAGGPEFF,TGCAGTGCTAGAGATGTAGCGGGAGGGCCAGAGTTCTTC
NA,TRBD2,TRBJ2-3,TRBV20-1,CSASQREGTDTQYF,TGCAGTGCTAGTCAGCGGGAGGGGACAGATACGCAGTATTTT
NA,TRBD2,TRBJ2-3,TRBV5-1,CASSPALTGGTQYF,TGCGCCAGCAGTCCTGCGTTGACGGGGGGTACGCAGTATTTT
NA,TRBD1,TRBJ1-1,TRBV7-9,CASSVGQGRGAFF,TGTGCCAGCAGCGTTGGACAGGGAAGGGGAGCTTTCTTT
few,TRBD1,TRBJ1-2,TRBV20-1,CSAVRTGQGYTF,TGCAGTGCAGTTAGGACAGGTCAAGGCTACACCTTC
many,NA,TRBJ2-1,TRBV5-1,CASSSGTHNEQFF,TGCGCCAGCAGTTCCGGGACGCACAATGAGCAGTTCTTC
few,NA,TRBJ2-3,TRBV7-6,CASSPQYVTDTQYF,TGTGCCAGCAGCCCCCAATATGTCACAGATACGCAGTATTTT
NA,NA,TRBJ1-5,TRBV2,CASSDRRQPQHF,TGTGCCAGCAGCGACCGGAGACAGCCCCAGCATTTT
NA,TRBD1,TRBJ1-6,TRBV20-1,CSAIRTGGTNSPLHF,TGCAGTGCTATACGTACAGGGGGAACTAATTCACCCCTCCACTTT
NA,NA,TRBJ1-2,TRBV7-2,CASSTGGSNYGYTF,TGTGCCAGCAGCACCGGGGGGTCTAACTATGGCTACACCTTC